This is a list of T cell receptor beta chains from one sample in a study of CD8+CD57+ T cells in acquired aplastic anemia. Each CDR3 protein is one row after TCRdb ran MiXCR on the reads. The data hold hundreds of thousands of distinct CDR3 sequences, with around 30% observed a single time. The sample was sorted CD4+, CD8+, or CD8+CD57+ T cells (not recorded which) from PBMCs. These receptors came from a human donor with aplastic anemia. Each CDR3 is given with its conserved first and last residue. D genes are given only for firm matches. Expanded clones get a size class; other rows say once, few or many, or leave the size out.

d_gene	v_gene	abundance	j_gene	CDR3nt	CDR3aa
TRBD1	TRBV29-1	once	TRBJ1-2	TGCAGCGTTGAGGGACAGGGGACGGGAGGCTACACCTTC	CSVEGQGTGGYTF
.	TRBV20-1	few	TRBJ2-1	TGCAGTGCTAGAGAGGTAGGGACCGTCCATGAGCAGTTCTTC	CSAREVGTVHEQFF
.	TRBV10-3	many	TRBJ1-5	TGTGCCATCAGTGAGTCTGGTCCAGGAAGCCAGCCCCAGCATTTT	CAISESGPGSQPQHF
.	TRBV2	once	TRBJ2-2	TGTGCCAGCAGTTACCGGACAACCCAGAACACCGGGGAGCTGTTTTTT	CASSYRTTQNTGELFF
.	TRBV29-1	many	TRBJ1-4	TGCAGCGCTACCGGTGGTACTAATGAAAAACTGTTTTTT	CSATGGTNEKLFF
TRBD2	TRBV9	few	TRBJ2-1	TGTGCCAGCAGCGTAGCTAGCGGACTTTACAATGAGCAGTTCTTC	CASSVASGLYNEQFF
.	TRBV10-3	few	TRBJ2-7	TGTGCCATCGGGGCGGGACACTACGAGCAGTACTTC	CAIGAGHYEQYF
TRBD1	TRBV29-1	.	TRBJ1-5	TGCAGCGTAAGGGACAGGGGGTTTGGTCAGCCCCAGCATTTT	CSVRDRGFGQPQHF
.	TRBV20-1	.	TRBJ1-2	TGCAGTGTAAGTGGCTACACCTTC	CSVSGYTF
.	TRBV10-1	many	TRBJ1-1	TGCGCCAGCAGTGAGTCGCAAGGGGCCGCTTTCTTT	CASSESQGAAFF
.	TRBV11-2	many	TRBJ1-5	TGTGCCAGCAGCTTAGATCGGACCCATCAGCCCCAGCATTTT	CASSLDRTHQPQHF
TRBD1	TRBV11-2	.	TRBJ1-5	TGTGCCAGCAGCTTAGAAACCGGGACAGGGGTATTGGTAAGCAATCAGCCCCAGCATTTT	CASSLETGTGVLVSNQPQHF
.	TRBV24-1	once	TRBJ2-1	TGTGCCACCAGTGCTCGGGGCAATGAGCAGTTCTTC	CATSARGNEQFF
.	TRBV24-1	many	TRBJ1-1	TGTGCCACCAGTGATTCAGAAGTAGCTTTCTTT	CATSDSEVAFF
TRBD1	TRBV14	many	TRBJ1-6	TGTGCCAGCAGCCCTACCGGGACAGACAATTCACCCCTCCACTTT	CASSPTGTDNSPLHF
.	TRBV5-1	.	TRBJ2-3	TGCGCCAGCAGCTCACGGATGGGGGGCACAGATACGCAGTATTTT	CASSSRMGGTDTQYF
TRBD1	TRBV19	many	TRBJ1-2	TGTGCCAGTAGTCCAATTTGGGACAGGGGCAGCGATGGCTACACCTTC	CASSPIWDRGSDGYTF
TRBD2	TRBV12-3/TRBV12-4	few	TRBJ2-7	TGTGCCAGCAGAATAGCGGGTGGGGTCGAGCAGTACTTC	CASRIAGGVEQYF
TRBD2	TRBV20-1	once	TRBJ2-7	TGCAGTGCGGGAGGGTTAACTGGGCACGAACCCTACGAGCAGTACTTC	CSAGGLTGHEPYEQYF
.	TRBV12-3/TRBV12-4	.	TRBJ1-3	TGTGCGATCGCCTTTGGAAACACCATATATTTT	CAIAFGNTIYF
TRBD1	TRBV29-1	.	TRBJ2-7	TGCAGCGTTGAAGATCGGGACAGGGGGATTTACGAGCAGTACTTC	CSVEDRDRGIYEQYF
TRBD1	TRBV19	.	TRBJ2-7	TGTGCCAGTAGTATAGTGGTCGGGGACAGGGGGTACGAGCAGTACTTC	CASSIVVGDRGYEQYF
.	TRBV5-1	.	TRBJ2-4	TGCGCCAGCAGCCTCGATCGCAAAAACATTCAGTACTTC	CASSLDRKNIQYF
.	TRBV2	once	TRBJ2-7	TGTGCCAGCAAAGCAGGGAACGAGCAGTACTTC	CASKAGNEQYF
.	TRBV12-3/TRBV12-4	few	TRBJ1-6	TGTGCCAGCTCCCTTGGGGCCGGGGGTGCAAATTCACCCCTCCACTTT	CASSLGAGGANSPLHF
TRBD1	TRBV4-1	.	TRBJ1-6	TGCGCCATCAGCCAGGAGGGACAGTTGTATTCACCCCTCCACTTT	CAISQEGQLYSPLHF
TRBD2	TRBV20-1	many	TRBJ2-7	TGCAGTGCTAGAGATGCTACTAGCGGCGGGGACGAGCAGTACTTC	CSARDATSGGDEQYF
.	TRBV2	many	TRBJ1-6	TGTGCCAGCAGTGGCGGAACCCATTATAATTCACCCCTCCACTTT	CASSGGTHYNSPLHF
.	TRBV5-1	.	TRBJ1-1	TGCGCCAGCAGCTTGAATCAGGATGAAGCTTTCTTT	CASSLNQDEAFF
.	TRBV12-3/TRBV12-4	few	TRBJ1-2	TGTGCCAGCAGGTCACTCGGAGGCCACACCTTC	CASRSLGGHTF
TRBD2	TRBV20-1	once	TRBJ2-1	TGCAGTGCTAGAGATATAACTAGCGGCTACAATGAGCAGTTCTTC	CSARDITSGYNEQFF
TRBD1	TRBV12-3/TRBV12-4	.	TRBJ2-1	TGTGCCAGCAGAGGGGGGACAGGAGGGTCCTACAATGAGCAGTTCTTC	CASRGGTGGSYNEQFF
TRBD1	TRBV29-1	.	TRBJ1-2	TGCAGCGTTTCAACAGGGGGCGTAGGAGGCTACACCTTC	CSVSTGGVGGYTF
TRBD1	TRBV19	.	TRBJ1-2	TGTGCCAGTAGTCCGGCGGGACAGGGGTATGGCTACACCTTC	CASSPAGQGYGYTF
.	TRBV30	few	TRBJ1-2	TGTGCCTGGAGTGAGTCTATCTATGGCTACACCTTC	CAWSESIYGYTF
.	TRBV20-1	many	TRBJ1-2	TGCAGTGCTAGGGACAGTAACTATGGCCACACCTTC	CSARDSNYGHTF
.	TRBV2	.	TRBJ2-7	TGTGCCAGCAGTAGGGAAGAACGTCTCGAGCAGTACTTC	CASSREERLEQYF
.	TRBV15	.	TRBJ2-3	TGTGCCACCAGCAGAGATCCTCCCTTTACAGACTTTTCTAGCACAGATACGCGGTATTTT	CATSRDPPFTDFSSTDTRYF
TRBD1	TRBV5-6	few	TRBJ2-4	TGTGCCAGCAGCCCGGGACAGAGTGGGCTAGCCAAAAACATTCAGTACTTC	CASSPGQSGLAKNIQYF
.	TRBV11-2	few	TRBJ2-6	TGTGCCAGCAGCTCACGCGGGCGGGTCCACTCTGGGGCCAACGTCCTGACTTTC	CASSSRGRVHSGANVLTF
.	TRBV7-2	few	TRBJ1-4	TGTGCCAGCAGCAAGCGGGGGGCAACTAATGAAAAGCTGTTTTTT	CASSKRGATNEKLFF
.	TRBV20-1	.	TRBJ2-7	TGCAGTGCTCGCCTCGGGCGACCCGCCGAGCAGTACTTC	CSARLGRPAEQYF
.	TRBV25-1	.	TRBJ2-5	TGTGCCAGCAGTGACACCCGCGGGGTTGGCGAGACCCAGTACTTC	CASSDTRGVGETQYF
.	TRBV19	.	TRBJ1-2	TGTGCCAGCAGCCAAGAGCCCTCAGACAGCGGCTATGGCTACACCTTC	CASSQEPSDSGYGYTF
.	TRBV10-2	many	TRBJ2-3	TGCGCCAGCAGTGAGAGGGGTAGGACAGATACGCAGTATTTT	CASSERGRTDTQYF
TRBD2	TRBV10-3	many	TRBJ2-7	TGTGCCATCAGTGCTAGCGGGGTACCCTACGAGCAGTACTTC	CAISASGVPYEQYF
TRBD1	TRBV20-1	.	TRBJ1-1	TGCAGTGCTCGGCCCAGGGGGAAGATGAACACTGAAGCTTTCTTT	CSARPRGKMNTEAFF
.	TRBV2	many	TRBJ1-1	TGTGCCAGCAAACCAGGCACTGAAGCTTTCTTT	CASKPGTEAFF
TRBD2	TRBV4-2	.	TRBJ2-1	TGTGCCAGCAGCCCGTCTAGCGGGGCGTACAATGAGCAGTTCTTC	CASSPSSGAYNEQFF
TRBD2	TRBV5-1	.	TRBJ2-1	TGCGCCAGCAGCGACAGGACTAGCGGGGGGAGCTCCTACAATGAGCAGTTCTTC	CASSDRTSGGSSYNEQFF
.	TRBV2	many	TRBJ1-5	TGTGCCAGCACCTTTGGGGGTTATAGCAATCAGCCCCAGCATTTT	CASTFGGYSNQPQHF
.	TRBV24-1	many	TRBJ2-1	TGTGCCACCAGTGATTTTCCCCCTTACAATGAGCAGTTCTTC	CATSDFPPYNEQFF
.	TRBV5-6	.	TRBJ1-1	TGTGCCAGCAGCTGGGACACAGAGAACACTGAAGCTTTCTTT	CASSWDTENTEAFF
TRBD2	TRBV13	.	TRBJ2-7	TGCGCCAGCAGCTTAGCGGGACTAGCGGCCACCTACGAGCAGTACTTC	CASSLAGLAATYEQYF